The T cell receptor (beta chain) under discussion was sequenced for a study of cytomegalovirus exposure and HLA in healthy donors. The V and J ends lost 1 base and 7 bases respectively, with 7 bases between them. This CDR3 comprises 12 residues. Germline lookup yields CDR1 SEHNR and CDR2 FQNEAQ (reference sequence). PCR used 60 Vbeta primers and 13 Jbeta primers. The assay was immunoSEQ multiplex PCR, and TCRdb's table has in-frame clones only and misses some. Of more than 150,000 clones in the sample, approximately 84% are singletons; the top ten hold about 0.25%. In the case of this clone: What it recognizes is unknown.

Findings and caveats of the study: There were some V segments, including TRBV6-2 and TRBV6-3, excluded as indistinguishable. The investigators catalogued about 170 TCR beta chains as cytomegalovirus-associated.

The chain links TRBV7-9 to TRBJ1-1; D not resolved. The sequence was obtained from a boy between 10 and 17 years old in good health and CMV-seronegative. The sample taken for sequencing was PBMCs. CDR3 protein: CASSLGRDEAFF. As DNA, the CDR3 is TGTGCCAGCAGCTTAGGAAGAGATGAAGCTTTCTTT.